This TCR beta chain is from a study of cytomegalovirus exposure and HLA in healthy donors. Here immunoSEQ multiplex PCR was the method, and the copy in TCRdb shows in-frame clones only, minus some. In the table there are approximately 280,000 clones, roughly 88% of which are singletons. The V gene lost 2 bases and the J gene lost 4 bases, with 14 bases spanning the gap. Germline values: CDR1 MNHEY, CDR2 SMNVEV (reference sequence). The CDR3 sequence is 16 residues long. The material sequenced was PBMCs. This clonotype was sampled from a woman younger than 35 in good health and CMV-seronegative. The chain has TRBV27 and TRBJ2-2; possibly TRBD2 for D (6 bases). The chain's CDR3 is CASSLMSGRGTGELFF. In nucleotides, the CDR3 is TGTGCCAGCAGTTTAATGAGCGGGCGCGGCACCGGGGAGCTGTTTTTT.